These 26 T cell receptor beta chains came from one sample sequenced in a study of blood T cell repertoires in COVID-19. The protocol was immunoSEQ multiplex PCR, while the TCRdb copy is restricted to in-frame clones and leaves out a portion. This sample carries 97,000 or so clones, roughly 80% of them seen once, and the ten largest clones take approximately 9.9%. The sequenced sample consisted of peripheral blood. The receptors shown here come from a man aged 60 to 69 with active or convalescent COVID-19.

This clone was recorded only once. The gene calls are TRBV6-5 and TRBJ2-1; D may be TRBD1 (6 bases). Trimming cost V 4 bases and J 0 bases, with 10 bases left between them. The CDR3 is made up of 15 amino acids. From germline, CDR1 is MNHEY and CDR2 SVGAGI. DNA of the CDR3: TGTGCCAGCAGTTTTACAGGGATCTCCTACAATGAGCAGTTCTTC. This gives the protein CASSFTGISYNEQFF.

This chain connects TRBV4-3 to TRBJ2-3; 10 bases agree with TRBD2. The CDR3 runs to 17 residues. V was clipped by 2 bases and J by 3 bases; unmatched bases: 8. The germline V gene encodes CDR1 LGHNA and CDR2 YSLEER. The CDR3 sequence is CASSQLLAGELTDTQYF. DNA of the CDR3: TGCGCCAGCAGCCAACTCCTAGCGGGAGAACTTACAGATACGCAGTATTTT.

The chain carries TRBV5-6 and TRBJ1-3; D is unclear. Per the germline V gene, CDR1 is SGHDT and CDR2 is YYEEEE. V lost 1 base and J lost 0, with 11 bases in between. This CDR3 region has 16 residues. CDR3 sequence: CASSLLWRNSGNTIYF. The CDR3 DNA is TGTGCCAGCAGCTTGTTGTGGCGGAACTCTGGAAACACCATATATTTT.

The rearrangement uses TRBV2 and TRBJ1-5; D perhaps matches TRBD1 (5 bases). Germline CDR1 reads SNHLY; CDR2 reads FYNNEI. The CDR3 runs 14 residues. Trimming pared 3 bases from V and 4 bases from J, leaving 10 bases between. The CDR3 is CASSDVGGNQPQHF. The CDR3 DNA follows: TGTGCCAGCAGTGATGTTGGGGGGAATCAGCCCCAGCATTTT.

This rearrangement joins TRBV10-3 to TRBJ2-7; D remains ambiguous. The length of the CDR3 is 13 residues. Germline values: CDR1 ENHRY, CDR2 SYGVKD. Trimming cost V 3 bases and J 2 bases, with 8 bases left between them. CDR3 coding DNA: TGTGCCATCAGTGATCACCAGACCTACGAGCAGTACGTC. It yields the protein CAISDHQTYEQYV.

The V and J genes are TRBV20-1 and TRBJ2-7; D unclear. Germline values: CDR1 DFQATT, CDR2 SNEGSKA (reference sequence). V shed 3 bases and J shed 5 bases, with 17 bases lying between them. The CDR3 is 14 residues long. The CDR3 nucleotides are TGCAGTGCTAGTTGGAGCGTAACGTTCGACGAGCAGTACTTC. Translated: CSASWSVTFDEQYF.

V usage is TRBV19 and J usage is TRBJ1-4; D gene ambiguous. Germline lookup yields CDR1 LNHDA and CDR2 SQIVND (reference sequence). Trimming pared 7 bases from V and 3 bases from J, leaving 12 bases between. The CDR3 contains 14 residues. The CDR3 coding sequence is TGTGCCAGTACCCTCGGAGGAGCTAATGAAAAACTGTTTTTT. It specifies CASTLGGANEKLFF.

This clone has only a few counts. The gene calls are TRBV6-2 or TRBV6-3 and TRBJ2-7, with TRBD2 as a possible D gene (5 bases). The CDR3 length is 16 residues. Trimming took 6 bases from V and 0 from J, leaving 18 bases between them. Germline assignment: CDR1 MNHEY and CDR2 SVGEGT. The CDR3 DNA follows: TGTGCCAGCAGCCAACACGCCCCGAGCGGCTCCTACGAGCAGTACGTC. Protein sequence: CASSQHAPSGSYEQYV.

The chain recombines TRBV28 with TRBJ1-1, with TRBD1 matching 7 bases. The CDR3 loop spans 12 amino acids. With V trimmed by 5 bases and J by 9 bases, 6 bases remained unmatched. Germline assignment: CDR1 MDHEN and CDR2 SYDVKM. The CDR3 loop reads CASSDEGQKAFF. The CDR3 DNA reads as TGTGCCAGCAGTGACGAGGGACAGAAAGCTTTCTTT.

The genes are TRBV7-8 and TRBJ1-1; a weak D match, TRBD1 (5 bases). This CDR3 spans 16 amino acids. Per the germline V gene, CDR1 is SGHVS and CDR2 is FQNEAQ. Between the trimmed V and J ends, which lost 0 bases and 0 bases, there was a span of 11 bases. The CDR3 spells CASSLAYGGVNTEAFF. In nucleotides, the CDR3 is TGTGCCAGCAGCTTAGCTTACGGGGGGGTGAACACTGAAGCTTTCTTT.

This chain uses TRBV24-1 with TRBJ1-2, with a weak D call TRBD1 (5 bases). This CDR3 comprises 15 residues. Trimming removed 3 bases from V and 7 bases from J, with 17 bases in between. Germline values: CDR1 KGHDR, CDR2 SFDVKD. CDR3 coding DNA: TGTGCCACCAGTGATGCGGGACGAGGGGATGGTGGCTACACCTTC. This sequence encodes CATSDAGRGDGGYTF.

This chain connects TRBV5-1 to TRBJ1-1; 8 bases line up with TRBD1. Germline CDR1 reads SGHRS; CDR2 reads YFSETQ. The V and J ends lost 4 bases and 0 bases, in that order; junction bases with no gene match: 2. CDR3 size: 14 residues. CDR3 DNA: TGCGCCAGCAGCGCACAGGGGGTGAACACTGAAGCTTTCTTT. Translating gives CASSAQGVNTEAFF.

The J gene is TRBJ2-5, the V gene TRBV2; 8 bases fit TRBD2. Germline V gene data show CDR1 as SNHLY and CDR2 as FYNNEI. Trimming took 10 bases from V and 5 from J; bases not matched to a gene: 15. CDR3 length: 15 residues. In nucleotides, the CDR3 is TGTGCCACGGGGGGGCAGGGGCGCGAAGTTGAGACCCAGTACTTC. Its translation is CATGGQGREVETQYF.

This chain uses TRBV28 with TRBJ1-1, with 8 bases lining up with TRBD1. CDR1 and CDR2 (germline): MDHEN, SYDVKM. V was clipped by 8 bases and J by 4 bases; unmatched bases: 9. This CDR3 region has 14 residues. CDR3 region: CASYFDRGGTEAFF. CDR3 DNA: TGTGCCAGCTACTTCGACAGGGGAGGCACTGAAGCTTTCTTT.

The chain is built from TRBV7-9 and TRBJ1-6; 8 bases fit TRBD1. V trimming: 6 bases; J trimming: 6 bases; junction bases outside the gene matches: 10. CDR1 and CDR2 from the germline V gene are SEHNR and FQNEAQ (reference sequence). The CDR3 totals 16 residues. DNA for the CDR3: TGTGCCAGCAGACAAGACAGGGGAGTGCGTAATTCACCCCTCCACTTT. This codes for CASRQDRGVRNSPLHF.

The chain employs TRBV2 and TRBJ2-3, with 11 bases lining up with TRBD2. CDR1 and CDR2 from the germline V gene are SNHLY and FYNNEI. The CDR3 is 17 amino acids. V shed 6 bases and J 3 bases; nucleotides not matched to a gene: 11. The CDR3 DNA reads TGTGCCAGCAGCAGCTCATCGTTAGCGGGAGGGACAGATACGCAGTATTTT. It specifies CASSSSSLAGGTDTQYF.

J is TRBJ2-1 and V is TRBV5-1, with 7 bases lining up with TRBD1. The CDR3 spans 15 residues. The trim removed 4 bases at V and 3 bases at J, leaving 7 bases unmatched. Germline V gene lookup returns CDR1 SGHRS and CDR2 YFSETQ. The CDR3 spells CASSLTGTDYNEQFF. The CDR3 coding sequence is TGCGCCAGCAGCCTCACCGGGACAGACTACAATGAGCAGTTCTTC.

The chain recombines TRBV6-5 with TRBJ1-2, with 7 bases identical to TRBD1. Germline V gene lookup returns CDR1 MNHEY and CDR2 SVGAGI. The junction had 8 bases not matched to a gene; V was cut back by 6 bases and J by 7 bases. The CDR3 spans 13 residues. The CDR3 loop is CASRMEGAGGYTF. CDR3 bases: TGTGCCAGCAGGATGGAGGGGGCAGGTGGCTACACCTTC.

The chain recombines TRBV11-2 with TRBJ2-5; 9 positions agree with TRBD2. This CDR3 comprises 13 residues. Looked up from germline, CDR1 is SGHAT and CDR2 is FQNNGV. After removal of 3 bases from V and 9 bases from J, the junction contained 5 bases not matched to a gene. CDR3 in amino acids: CASSFTSGRAQYF. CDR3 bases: TGTGCCAGCAGCTTTACTAGCGGGCGGGCCCAGTACTTC.

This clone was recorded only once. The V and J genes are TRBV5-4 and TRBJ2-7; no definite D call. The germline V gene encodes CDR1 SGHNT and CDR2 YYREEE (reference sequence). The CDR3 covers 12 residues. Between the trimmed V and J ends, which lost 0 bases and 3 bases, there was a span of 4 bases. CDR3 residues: CASSLDLYEQYF. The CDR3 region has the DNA TGTGCCAGCAGCTTGGATCTCTACGAGCAGTACTTC. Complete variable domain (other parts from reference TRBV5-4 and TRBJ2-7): ETGVTQSPTHLIKTRGQQVTLRCSSQSGHNTVSWYQQALGQGPQFIFQYYREEENGRGNFPPRFSGLQFPNYSSELNVNALELDDSALYLCASSLDLYEQYFGPGTRLTVT.

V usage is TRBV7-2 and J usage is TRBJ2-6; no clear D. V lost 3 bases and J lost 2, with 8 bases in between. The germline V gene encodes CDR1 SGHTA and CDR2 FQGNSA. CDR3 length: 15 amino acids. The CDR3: CASSFGGAGANVLTF. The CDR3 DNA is TGTGCCAGCAGCTTTGGCGGTGCTGGGGCCAACGTCCTGACTTTC.

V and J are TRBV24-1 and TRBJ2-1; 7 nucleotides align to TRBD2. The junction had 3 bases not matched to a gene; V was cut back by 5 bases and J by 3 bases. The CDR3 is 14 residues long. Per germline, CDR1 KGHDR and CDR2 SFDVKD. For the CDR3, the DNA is TGTGCCACCAGTGTAAGCGGGATCTACAATGAGCAGTTCTTC. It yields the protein CATSVSGIYNEQFF.

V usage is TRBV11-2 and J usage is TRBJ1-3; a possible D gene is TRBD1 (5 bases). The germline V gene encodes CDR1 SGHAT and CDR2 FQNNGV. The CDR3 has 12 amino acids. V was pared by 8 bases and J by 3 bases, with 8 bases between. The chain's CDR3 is CASGGNGNTIYF. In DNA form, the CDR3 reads TGTGCCAGCGGGGGGAATGGAAACACCATATATTTT.

The CDR3 DNA follows: TGTGCCAGCAGCTTGGCGGTCAGGCCGTCGGTTGGCTACACCTTC. It yields the protein CASSLAVRPSVGYTF. J is TRBJ1-2 and V is TRBV5-6; D not resolved. Trimming cost V 0 bases and J 7 bases, with 16 bases left between them. CDR1 and CDR2 (germline): SGHDT, YYEEEE. The CDR3 has 15 amino acids.

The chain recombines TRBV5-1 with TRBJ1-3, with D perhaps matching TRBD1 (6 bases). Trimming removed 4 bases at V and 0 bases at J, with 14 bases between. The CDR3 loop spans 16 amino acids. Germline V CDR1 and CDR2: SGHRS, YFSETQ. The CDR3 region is CASSPQGQSSGNTIYF. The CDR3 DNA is TGCGCCAGCAGCCCGCAAGGACAGAGCTCTGGAAACACCATATATTTT.

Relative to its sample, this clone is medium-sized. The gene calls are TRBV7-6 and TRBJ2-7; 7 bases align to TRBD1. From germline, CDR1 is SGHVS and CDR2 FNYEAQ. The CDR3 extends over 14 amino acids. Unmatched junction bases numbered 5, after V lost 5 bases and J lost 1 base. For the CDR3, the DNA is TGTGCCAGCAGCAGAGACAGGGCGTCCTACGAGCAGTACTTC. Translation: CASSRDRASYEQYF.